Reported below is one T cell receptor (beta chain). V was pared by 3 bases and J by 2 bases, with 10 bases between. The CDR3 loop spans 14 amino acids. Germline-derived CDR1 and CDR2 are MGHRA and YSYEKL. Naive CD8 cells lacked CD45RO, underwent positive selection for CCR7 and left out terminally differentiated effector memory CD45RA+ cells. This record belongs to a study of shared clonotypes between healthy human individuals. Overall study context: A couple of female and a few male donors aged 18 to 49 were enrolled. There were three CD4 naive, three CD4 memory, two CD8 naive and one CD8 memory plates per donor.

Genomic DNA belonging to each subset was distributed in equal measure over several immunoSEQ plates. Sorted-subset replicate PCRs used around 220 ng DNA, around 27,000 T cell genomes. Data came from immunoSEQ multiplex PCR; TCRdb stores just in-frame clones and leaves some out. The sample contains just over 2,000,000 clones, approximately 94% of which appear only once. Sequencing used naive CD8+ T cells sorted from blood. V gene TRBV4-1 combines with J gene TRBJ1-2, with TRBD1 as a possible D gene (5 bases). The receptor's source is a young man in good health. The CDR3 DNA reads TGCGCCAGCAGCCAGAAGTCAGGGAACTATGGCTACACCTTC. It codes for CASSQKSGNYGYTF.